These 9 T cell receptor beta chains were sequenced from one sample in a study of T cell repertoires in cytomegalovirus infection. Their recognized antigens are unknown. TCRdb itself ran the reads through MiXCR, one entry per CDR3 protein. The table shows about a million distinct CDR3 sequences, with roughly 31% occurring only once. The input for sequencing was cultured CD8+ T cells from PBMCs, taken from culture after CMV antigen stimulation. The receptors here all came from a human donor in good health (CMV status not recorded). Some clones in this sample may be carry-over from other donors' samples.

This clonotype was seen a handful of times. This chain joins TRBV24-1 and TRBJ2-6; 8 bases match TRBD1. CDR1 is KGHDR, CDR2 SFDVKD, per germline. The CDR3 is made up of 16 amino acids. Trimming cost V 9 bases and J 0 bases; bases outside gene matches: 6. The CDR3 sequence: CATAPRGPSGANVLTF. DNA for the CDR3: TGTGCCACCGCTCCCAGGGGGCCCTCTGGGGCCAACGTCCTGACTTTC.

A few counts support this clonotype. In DNA form, the CDR3 reads TGTGCCAGCAGTTACTCCTGGACCCCTGGGGACTACAATGAGCAGTTCTTC. Its protein product is CASSYSWTPGDYNEQFF. This rearrangement joins TRBV6-6 to TRBJ2-1; D gene uncertain. This CDR3 has 17 residues. Trimming cost V 0 bases and J 3 bases, with 15 bases left between them. CDR1 and CDR2 (germline): MNHNY, SVGAGI (reference sequence).

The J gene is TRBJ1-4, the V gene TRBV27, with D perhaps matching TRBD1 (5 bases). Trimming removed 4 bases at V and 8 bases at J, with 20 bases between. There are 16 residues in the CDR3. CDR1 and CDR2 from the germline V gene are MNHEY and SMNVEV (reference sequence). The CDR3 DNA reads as TGTGCCAGCAGTTATGGGGTCGGGGGAATGGGGGAAAAACTGTTTTTT. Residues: CASSYGVGGMGEKLFF.

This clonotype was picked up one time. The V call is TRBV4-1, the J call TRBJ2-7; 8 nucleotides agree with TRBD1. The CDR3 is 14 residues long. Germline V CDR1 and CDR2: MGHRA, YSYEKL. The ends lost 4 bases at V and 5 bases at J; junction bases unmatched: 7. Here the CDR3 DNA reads TGCGCCAGCAGCCGACAGGGGCCCGGGGACGAGCAGTACTTC. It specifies CASSRQGPGDEQYF.

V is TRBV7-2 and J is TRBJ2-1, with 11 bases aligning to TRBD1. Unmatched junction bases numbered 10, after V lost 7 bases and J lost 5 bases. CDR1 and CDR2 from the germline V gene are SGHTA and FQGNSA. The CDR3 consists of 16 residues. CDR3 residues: CASKGLGQGGNNEQFF. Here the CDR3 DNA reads TGTGCCAGCAAAGGACTGGGACAGGGGGGGAACAATGAGCAGTTCTTC.

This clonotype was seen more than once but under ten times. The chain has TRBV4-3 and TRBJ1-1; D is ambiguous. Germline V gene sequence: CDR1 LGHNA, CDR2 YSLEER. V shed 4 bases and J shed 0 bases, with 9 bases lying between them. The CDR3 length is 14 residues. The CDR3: CASSPKWVNTEAFF. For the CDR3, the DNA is TGCGCCAGCAGCCCAAAATGGGTGAACACTGAAGCTTTCTTT.

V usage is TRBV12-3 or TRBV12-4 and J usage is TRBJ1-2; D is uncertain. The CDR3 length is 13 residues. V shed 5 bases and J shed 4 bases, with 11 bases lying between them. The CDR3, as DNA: TGTGCCAGCAGTAAGGAGGTCGGCTATGGCTACACCTTC. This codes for CASSKEVGYGYTF.

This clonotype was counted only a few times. CDR3 amino acids: CASGDGTATNEKLFF. The CDR3 bases are TGTGCCAGCGGGGATGGGACCGCAACTAATGAAAAACTGTTTTTT. The chain has TRBV7-9 and TRBJ1-4; possibly TRBD1 for D (5 bases). Germline CDR1 reads SEHNR; CDR2 reads FQNEAQ (reference sequence). This CDR3 region has 15 residues. V lost 8 bases, J lost 0 bases, and 13 bases lay in between.

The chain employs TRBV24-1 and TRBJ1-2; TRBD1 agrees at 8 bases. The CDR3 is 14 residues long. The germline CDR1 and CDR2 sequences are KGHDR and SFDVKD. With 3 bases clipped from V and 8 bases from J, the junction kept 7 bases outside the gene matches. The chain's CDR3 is CATSDLGQGRGYTF. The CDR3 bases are TGTGCCACCAGTGATCTTGGACAGGGCAGGGGCTACACCTTC.